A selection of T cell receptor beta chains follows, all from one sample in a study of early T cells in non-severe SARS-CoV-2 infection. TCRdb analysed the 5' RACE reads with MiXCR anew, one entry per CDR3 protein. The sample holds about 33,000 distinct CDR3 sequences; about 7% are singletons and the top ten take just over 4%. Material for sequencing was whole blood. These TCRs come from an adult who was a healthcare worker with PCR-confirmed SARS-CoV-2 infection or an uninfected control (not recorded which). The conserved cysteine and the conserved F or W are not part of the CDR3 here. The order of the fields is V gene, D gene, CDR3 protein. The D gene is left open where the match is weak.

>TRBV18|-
ASSPDEKLF
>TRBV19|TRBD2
ASSLASGISYEQY
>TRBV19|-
ASRSSSELDNGYT
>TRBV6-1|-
ASKRERYSNQPQH
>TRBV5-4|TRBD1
ASSSGTGVSYGYT
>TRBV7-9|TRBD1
ASSYRQGPSTDTQY
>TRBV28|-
ASSPQSGQETQY
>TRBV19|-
ASSIVNSANYGYT
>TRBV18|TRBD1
ASSPFSRGLGANVLT
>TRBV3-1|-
ASSQWGLARAYEQY
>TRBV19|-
ASSASWDFYSNQPQH
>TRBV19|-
ASSARRGGTSDTQY
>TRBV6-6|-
ASSPLVGYNSPLH
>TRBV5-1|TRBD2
ASSLVSLAGLTGELF
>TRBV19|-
ASSIGVNQPQH
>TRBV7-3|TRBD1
ASSVNRGMNTEAF
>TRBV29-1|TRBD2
SVMGLADHYEQY
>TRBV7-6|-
ASSSEVGDSGPYEQY
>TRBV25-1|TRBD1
ASQTGTEYEQY
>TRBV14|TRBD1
ASSRKPGQGRETQY
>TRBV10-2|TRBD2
ASSDSGLAGANEQF
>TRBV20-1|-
SARVASTQETQY
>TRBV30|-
AWSVTDWGYT